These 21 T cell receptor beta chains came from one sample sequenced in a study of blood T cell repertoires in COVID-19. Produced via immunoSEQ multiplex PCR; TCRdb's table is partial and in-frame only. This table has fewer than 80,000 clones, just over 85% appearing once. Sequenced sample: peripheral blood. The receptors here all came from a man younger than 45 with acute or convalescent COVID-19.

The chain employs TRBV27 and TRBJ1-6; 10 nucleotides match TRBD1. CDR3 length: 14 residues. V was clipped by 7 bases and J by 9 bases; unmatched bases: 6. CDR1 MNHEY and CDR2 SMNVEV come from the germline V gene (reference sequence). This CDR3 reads CASNPDRGLSPLHF. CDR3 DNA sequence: TGTGCCAGCAACCCCGACAGGGGGCTTTCACCCCTCCACTTT.

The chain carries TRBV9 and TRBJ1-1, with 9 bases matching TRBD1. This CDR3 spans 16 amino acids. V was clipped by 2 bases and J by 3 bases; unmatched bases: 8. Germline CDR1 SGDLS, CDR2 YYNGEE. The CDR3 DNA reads TGTGCCAGCAGCGTCCAATCCGGGACAGGGCACACTGAAGCTTTCTTT. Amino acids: CASSVQSGTGHTEAFF.

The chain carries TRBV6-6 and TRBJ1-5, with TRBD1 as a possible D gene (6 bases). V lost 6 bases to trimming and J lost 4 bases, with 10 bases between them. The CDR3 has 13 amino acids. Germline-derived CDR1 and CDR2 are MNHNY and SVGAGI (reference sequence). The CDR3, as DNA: TGTGCCAGCAGACGGACAGAGAATCAGCCCCAGCATTTT. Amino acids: CASRRTENQPQHF.

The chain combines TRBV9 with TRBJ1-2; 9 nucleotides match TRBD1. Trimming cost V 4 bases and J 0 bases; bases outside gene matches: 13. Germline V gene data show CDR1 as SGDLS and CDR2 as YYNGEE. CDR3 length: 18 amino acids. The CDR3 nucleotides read TGTGCCAGCAGCCCCGGGGCGGGGACAGGGAAAACTAACTATGGCTACACCTTC. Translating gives CASSPGAGTGKTNYGYTF.

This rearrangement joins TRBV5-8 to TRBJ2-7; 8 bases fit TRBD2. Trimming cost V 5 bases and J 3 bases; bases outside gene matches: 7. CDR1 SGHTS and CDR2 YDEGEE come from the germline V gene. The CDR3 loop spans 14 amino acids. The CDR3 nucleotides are TGTGCCAGCAGGAAGGGACTAGTAAACTACGAGCAGTACTTC. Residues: CASRKGLVNYEQYF. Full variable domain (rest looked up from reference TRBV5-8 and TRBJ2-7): EAGVTQSPTHLIKTRGQQATLRCSPISGHTSVYWYQQALGLGLQFLLWYDEGEERNRGNFPPRFSGRQFPNYSSELNVNALELEDSALYLCASRKGLVNYEQYFGPGTRLTVT.

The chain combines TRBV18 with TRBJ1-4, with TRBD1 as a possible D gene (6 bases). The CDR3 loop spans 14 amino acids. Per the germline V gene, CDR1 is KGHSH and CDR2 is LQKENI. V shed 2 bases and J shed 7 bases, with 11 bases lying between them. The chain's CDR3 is CASSPYGTSEKLFF. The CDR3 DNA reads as TGTGCCAGCTCACCATACGGGACATCTGAAAAACTGTTTTTT.

CDR3 DNA sequence: TGTGCCAGCAGCTTAGTGACTAGGGGAGAGACCCAGTACTTC. Its protein product is CASSLVTRGETQYF. The rearrangement links TRBV11-2 to TRBJ2-5, with TRBD2 as a possible D gene (6 bases). The V and J ends lost 1 base and 4 bases respectively, with 10 bases between them. The V gene's germline CDR1 is SGHAT and CDR2 FQNNGV. The CDR3 is 14 residues long. Full variable domain (missing parts from reference TRBV11-2 and TRBJ2-5): EAGVAQSPRYKIIEKRQSVAFWCNPISGHATLYWYQQILGQGPKLLIQFQNNGVVDDSQLPKDRFSAERLKGVDSTLKIQPAKLEDSAVYLCASSLVTRGETQYFGPGTRLLVL.

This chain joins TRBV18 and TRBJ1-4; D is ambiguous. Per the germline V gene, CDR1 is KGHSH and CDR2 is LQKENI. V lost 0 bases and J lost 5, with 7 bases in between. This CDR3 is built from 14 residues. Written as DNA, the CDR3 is TGTGCCAGCTCACCACCTTACGGGAATGAAAAACTGTTTTTT. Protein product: CASSPPYGNEKLFF.

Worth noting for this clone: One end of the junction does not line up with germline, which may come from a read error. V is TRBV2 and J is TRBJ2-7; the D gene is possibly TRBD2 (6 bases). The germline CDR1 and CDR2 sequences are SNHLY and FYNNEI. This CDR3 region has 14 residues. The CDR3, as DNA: TGTACCAGCAGTAATCAGAGGGGAGGCTACGAGCAGTACTTC. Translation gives CTSSNQRGGYEQYF.

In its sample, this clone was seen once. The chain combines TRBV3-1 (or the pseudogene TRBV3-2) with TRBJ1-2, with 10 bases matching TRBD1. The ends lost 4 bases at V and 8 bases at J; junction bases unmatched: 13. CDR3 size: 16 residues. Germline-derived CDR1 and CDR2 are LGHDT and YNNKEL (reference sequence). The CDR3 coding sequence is TGTGCCAGCAGCCGGCGACAGGGGGCATCTTACGGGGGCTACACCTTC. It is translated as CASSRRQGASYGGYTF.

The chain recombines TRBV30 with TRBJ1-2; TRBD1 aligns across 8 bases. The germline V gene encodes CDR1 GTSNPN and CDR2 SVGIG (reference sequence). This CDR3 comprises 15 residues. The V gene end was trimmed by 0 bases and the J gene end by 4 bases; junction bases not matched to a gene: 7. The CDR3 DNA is TGTGCCTGGAGTGTAAGAGGACAGGGAGGCTATGGCTACACCTTC. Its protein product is CAWSVRGQGGYGYTF.

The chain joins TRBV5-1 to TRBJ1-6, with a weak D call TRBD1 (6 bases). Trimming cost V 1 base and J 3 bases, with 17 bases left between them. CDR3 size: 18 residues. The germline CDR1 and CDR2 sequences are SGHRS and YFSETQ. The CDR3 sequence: CASSLFWQGPNYNSPLHF. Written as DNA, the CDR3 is TGCGCCAGCAGCTTGTTTTGGCAGGGGCCGAACTATAATTCACCCCTCCACTTT.

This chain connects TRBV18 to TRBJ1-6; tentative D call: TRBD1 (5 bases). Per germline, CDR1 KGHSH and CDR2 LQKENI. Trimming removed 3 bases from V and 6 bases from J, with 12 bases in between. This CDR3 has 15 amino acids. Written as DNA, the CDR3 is TGTGCCAGCTCACCTAGTTCTAGGGGTAATTCACCCCTCCACTTT. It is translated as CASSPSSRGNSPLHF.

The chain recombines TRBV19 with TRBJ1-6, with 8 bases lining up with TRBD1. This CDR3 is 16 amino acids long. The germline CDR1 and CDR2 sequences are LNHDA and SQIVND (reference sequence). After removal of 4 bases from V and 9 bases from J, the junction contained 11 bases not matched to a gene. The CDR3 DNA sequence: TGTGCCAGTAGTACGCACGGACAGGGTCCAGCTTCACCCCTCCACTTT. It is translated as CASSTHGQGPASPLHF.

The CDR3 sequence: CASSPHPGVGEQYV. The DNA of the CDR3 is TGTGCCAGCTCACCCCACCCGGGTGTTGGCGAGCAGTACGTC. This chain links TRBV18 with TRBJ2-7; D is ambiguous. Germline V lookup: CDR1 KGHSH, CDR2 LQKENI. The CDR3 contains 14 residues. V was pared by 3 bases and J by 6 bases, with 15 bases between.

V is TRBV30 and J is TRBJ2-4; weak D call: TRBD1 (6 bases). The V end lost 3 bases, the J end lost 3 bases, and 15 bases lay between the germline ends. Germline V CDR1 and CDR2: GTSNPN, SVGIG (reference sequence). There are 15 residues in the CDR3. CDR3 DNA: TGTGCCTGGAGGCCCCGGGACACCCTCAAAAACATTCAGTACTTC. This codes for CAWRPRDTLKNIQYF.

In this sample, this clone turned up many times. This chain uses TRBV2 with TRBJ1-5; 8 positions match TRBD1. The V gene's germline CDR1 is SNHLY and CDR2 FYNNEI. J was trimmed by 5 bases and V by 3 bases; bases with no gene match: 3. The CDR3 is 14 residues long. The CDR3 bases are TGTGCCAGCAGTGAGCGACAGGGGTATCAGCCCCAGCATTTT. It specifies CASSERQGYQPQHF.

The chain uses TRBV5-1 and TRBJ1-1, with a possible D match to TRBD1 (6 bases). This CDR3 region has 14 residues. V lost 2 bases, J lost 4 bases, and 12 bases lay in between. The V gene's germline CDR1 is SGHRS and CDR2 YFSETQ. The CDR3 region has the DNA TGCGCCAGCAGCTTCCAAACAGGGTCCACTGAAGCTTTCTTT. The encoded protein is CASSFQTGSTEAFF.

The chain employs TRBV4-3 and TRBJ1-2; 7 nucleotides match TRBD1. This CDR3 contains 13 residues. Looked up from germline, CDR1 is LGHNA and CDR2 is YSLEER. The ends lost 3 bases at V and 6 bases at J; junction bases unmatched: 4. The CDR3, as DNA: TGCGCCAGCAGCCAGAAACAGGGGCATGGCTACACCTTC. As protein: CASSQKQGHGYTF.

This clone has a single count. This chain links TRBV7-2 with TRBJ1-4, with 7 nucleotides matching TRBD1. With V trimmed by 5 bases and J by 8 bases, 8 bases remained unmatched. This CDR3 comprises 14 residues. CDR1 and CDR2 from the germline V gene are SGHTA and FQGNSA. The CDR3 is CASSRDREDEKLFF. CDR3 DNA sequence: TGTGCCAGCAGCAGAGACAGGGAAGACGAAAAACTGTTTTTT. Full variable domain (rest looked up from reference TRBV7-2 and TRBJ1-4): GAGVSQSPSNKVTEKGKDVELRCDPISGHTALYWYRQSLGQGLEFLIYFQGNSAPDKSGLPSDRFSAERTGGSVSTLTIQRTQQEDSAVYLCASSRDREDEKLFFGSGTQLSVL.

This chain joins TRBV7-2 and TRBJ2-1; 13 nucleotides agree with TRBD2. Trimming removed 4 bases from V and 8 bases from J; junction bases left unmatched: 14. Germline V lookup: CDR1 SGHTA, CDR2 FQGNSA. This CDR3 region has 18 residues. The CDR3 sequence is CASSWPTSGRLGIDEQFF. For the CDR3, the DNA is TGTGCCAGCAGCTGGCCGACTAGCGGGAGGCTCGGGATCGATGAGCAGTTCTTC.